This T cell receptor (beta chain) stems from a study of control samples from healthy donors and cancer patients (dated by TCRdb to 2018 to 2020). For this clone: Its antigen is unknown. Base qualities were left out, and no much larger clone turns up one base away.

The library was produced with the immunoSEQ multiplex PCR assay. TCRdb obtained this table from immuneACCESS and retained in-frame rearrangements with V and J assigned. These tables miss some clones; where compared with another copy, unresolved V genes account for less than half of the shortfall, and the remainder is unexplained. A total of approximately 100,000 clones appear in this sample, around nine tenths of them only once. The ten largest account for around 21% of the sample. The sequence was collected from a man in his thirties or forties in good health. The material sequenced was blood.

CDR3 region: CSVGQGETQYF. The sequenced DNA: TGCAGCGTAGGACAGGGGGAGACCCAGTACTTC. This chain is built from TRBV29-1 and TRBJ2-5; 9 central nucleotides agree with TRBD1. After removal of 6 bases from V and 5 bases from J, the junction retains 1 base not matched to a gene. CDR3 length: 11 amino acids, cysteine to phenylalanine. The entry retains the CDR3 DNA only, 33 bases that are in frame from base 1. CDR1 and CDR2 are drawn from the germline V gene: SQVTM, ANQGSEA.